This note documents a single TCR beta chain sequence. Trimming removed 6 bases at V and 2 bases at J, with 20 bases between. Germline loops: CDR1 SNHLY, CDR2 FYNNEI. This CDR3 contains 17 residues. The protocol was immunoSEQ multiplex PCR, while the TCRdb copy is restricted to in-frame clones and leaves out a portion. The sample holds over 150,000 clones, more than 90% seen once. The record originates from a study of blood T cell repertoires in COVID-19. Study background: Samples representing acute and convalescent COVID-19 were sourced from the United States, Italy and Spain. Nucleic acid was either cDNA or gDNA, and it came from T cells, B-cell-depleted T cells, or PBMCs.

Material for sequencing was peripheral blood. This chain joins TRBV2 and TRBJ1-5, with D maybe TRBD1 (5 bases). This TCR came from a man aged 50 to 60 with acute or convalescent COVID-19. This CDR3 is CASRARLGPGGNQPQHF. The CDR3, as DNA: TGTGCCAGCAGAGCTAGACTGGGGCCAGGAGGCAATCAGCCCCAGCATTTT.